A single sample is the source of the 10 T cell receptor beta chains below, sequenced in a study of identical twins. One entry per CDR3 protein, called by TCRdb with MiXCR from the 5' RACE reads. The repertoire holds more than 400,000 distinct CDR3 sequences, with approximately 16% as singletons. The same specimen was also included in a second study, on yellow fever vaccine responses in identical twins.

Sequencing used CD4+ T cells sorted from blood. Receptors originate from a woman younger than 35 in good health.

V and J are TRBV7-9 and TRBJ2-5; 7 positions agree with TRBD1. Trimming cost V 5 bases and J 4 bases; bases outside gene matches: 10. The CDR3 runs 15 residues. CDR1 and CDR2 from the germline V gene are SEHNR and FQNEAQ (reference sequence). The CDR3 is CASSDGIRGRETQYF. CDR3 nucleotides: TGTGCCAGCAGCGACGGGATAAGGGGGCGAGAGACCCAGTACTTC.

The rearrangement links TRBV27 to TRBJ2-7; D is possibly TRBD1 (6 bases). Deletions cut 4 bases from V and 0 bases from J, with 16 bases between. The germline gives CDR1 MNHEY, CDR2 SMNVEV (reference sequence). The CDR3 runs to 16 residues. In nucleotides, the CDR3 is TGTGCCAGCAGTTGGGCGGACAGACCAAGCTCCTACGAGCAGTACGTC. Protein sequence: CASSWADRPSSYEQYV.

This sequence joins TRBV2 and TRBJ1-4, with D possibly matching TRBD1 (5 bases). Germline lookup yields CDR1 SNHLY and CDR2 FYNNEI. This CDR3 has 14 amino acids. V shed 6 bases and J shed 2 bases, with 10 bases lying between them. CDR3 sequence reads: CASRFQGTNEKLFF. CDR3 DNA sequence: TGTGCCAGCAGATTTCAGGGTACTAATGAAAAACTGTTTTTT.

This clonotype was detected only a few times. The rearrangement links TRBV5-1 to TRBJ2-3; 12 bases map to TRBD2. CDR1 SGHRS and CDR2 YFSETQ come from the germline V gene. The junction had 5 bases not matched to a gene; V was cut back by 4 bases and J by 2 bases. This CDR3 region has 16 residues. Here the CDR3 DNA reads TGCGCCAGCAGCGCGCTAGCGGGGGGGACCACAGATACGCAGTATTTT. Translated, it gives CASSALAGGTTDTQYF.

This clonotype was seen a handful of times. The V gene is TRBV6-1, the J gene TRBJ2-2; 10 bases fit TRBD2. The CDR3 has 15 amino acids. Unmatched junction bases numbered 2, after V lost 7 bases and J lost 0 bases. Germline V gene sequence: CDR1 MNHNS, CDR2 SASEGT. In DNA, the CDR3 is TGTGCCAGCAAGCGGGAGGGCTCGAACACCGGGGAGCTGTTTTTT. Its translation is CASKREGSNTGELFF.

The gene calls are TRBV5-5 and TRBJ2-3, with D possibly matching TRBD2 (5 bases). The length of the CDR3 is 12 residues. Germline V CDR1 and CDR2: SGHKS, YYEKEE (reference sequence). V lost 2 bases and J 13 bases, leaving 14 bases between the germline ends. CDR3 in DNA: TGTGCCAGCAGCTTAGGAGGAGGTCGAGAGTATTTT. Translated, it gives CASSLGGGREYF.

There are a few counts of this clonotype. The chain carries TRBV29-1 and TRBJ2-7, with 11 positions matching TRBD1. Germline V CDR1 and CDR2: SQVTM, ANQGSEA. This CDR3 contains 14 residues. Trimming at V came to 7 bases and at J to 2 bases, leaving 7 bases not matched to a gene. CDR3 DNA sequence: TGCAGCGCCACCACGGGACAGGGGGCCTACGAGCAGTACTTC. Translating it yields CSATTGQGAYEQYF.

The chain combines TRBV29-1 with TRBJ1-1, with a tentative D call TRBD1 (6 bases). Germline CDR1 reads SQVTM; CDR2 reads ANQGSEA. The CDR3 runs 13 residues. Trimming removed 7 bases from V and 1 base from J, with 13 bases in between. Here the CDR3 reads CSARDIGNTEAFF. The CDR3 nucleotides read TGCAGCGCTAGGGACATTGGGAACACTGAAGCTTTCTTT.

This clonotype showed up just a few times. The chain recombines TRBV28 with TRBJ2-1; TRBD2 agrees at 9 bases. V was clipped by 1 base and J by 7 bases; unmatched bases: 8. The CDR3 extends over 16 amino acids. Germline V gene sequence: CDR1 MDHEN, CDR2 SYDVKM. CDR3 loop: CASSLLASGIGNEQFF. DNA for the CDR3: TGTGCCAGCAGTTTATTGGCTAGCGGGATAGGTAATGAGCAGTTCTTC. Variable domain in full (rest from reference TRBV28 and TRBJ2-1): DVKVTQSSRYLVKRTGEKVFLECVQDMDHENMFWYRQDPGLGLRLIYFSYDVKMKEKGDIPEGYSVSREKKERFSLILESASTNQTSMYLCASSLLASGIGNEQFFGPGTRLTVL.

The chain recombines TRBV5-1 with TRBJ2-2, with TRBD1 matching over 8 bases. This CDR3 is built from 16 residues. V lost 4 bases, J lost 1 base, and 6 bases stayed unmatched. The germline V gene has CDR1 SGHRS and CDR2 YFSETQ. CDR3 sequence reads: CASSIPGTGNTGELFF. The CDR3 DNA is TGCGCCAGCAGCATTCCCGGGACAGGGAACACCGGGGAGCTGTTTTTT.